The clone carrying this T cell receptor beta chain was observed a few times. This entry belongs to a study of T-cell reconstitution after alpha-beta-depleted transplantation in children. As it was prepared, the TCRbeta library received unique molecular identifiers. Via MiXCR, TCRdb re-called the PCR reads, giving one row per CDR3 protein. The sample records approximately 290,000 distinct CDR3 sequences, approximately 10% being singletons. Sequenced here: peripheral blood, sampled 180 days after TCRalphabeta/CD19-depleted stem cell transplant. The clonotype comes from a male patient aged 2-15 years who had a stem cell transplant for chronic granulomatous disease, so the T cells may come from the graft donor.

CDR3 coding DNA: TGCGCCAGCAGCTTGGGACAGGGGAGCGGCTACACCTTC. Translated, it gives CASSLGQGSGYTF. The chain recombines TRBV5-1 with TRBJ1-2, with 8 bases fitting TRBD1. CDR1 SGHRS and CDR2 YFSETQ come from the germline V gene. V trimming: 0 bases; J trimming: 8 bases; junction bases outside the gene matches: 3. The CDR3 contains 13 residues.